The 32 T cell receptor beta chains reported below all come from one sample, sequenced in a study of Graves' ophthalmopathy and Graves' hyperthyroidism. TCR beta CDR3 amplification used RNA transcripts. First-round RT-PCR used HTBI primers; second-round multiplex PCR followed. TCRdb independently ran MiXCR on the multiplex PCR reads; one entry per CDR3 protein. The profile shows some 48,000 distinct CDR3 sequences, around 50% of them singletons. The sample taken for sequencing was peripheral blood. All receptors derive from an adult man with Graves' ophthalmopathy.

With regard to this clonotype: Given the absence of the conserved phenylalanine or tryptophan at the CDR3 end, a read error is likely. The limits of the CDR3 on the DNA are not certain, so only TCRdb's listed CDR3 is given. This chain uses TRBV2 with TRBJ2-6; no check of the table's D call, TRBD2, against the DNA was made. The germline V gene encodes CDR1 SNHLY and CDR2 FYNNEI. The CDR3 spans 16 residues, counting both ends. The CDR3 loop reads CASSLGLDSNEQFFGP.

This clonotype was detected many times. The rearrangement uses TRBV5-1 and TRBJ1-5; possible D gene TRBD1, 6 bases. The CDR3 spans 15 residues. Trimming left V 0 bases short and J 6 bases short, with 13 bases between. CDR1 is SGHRS, CDR2 YFSETQ, per germline. The CDR3 spells CASSLGGGVGQPQHF. For the CDR3, the DNA is TGCGCCAGCAGCTTGGGAGGGGGAGTCGGTCAGCCCCAGCATTTT. Complete variable domain (other parts from reference TRBV5-1 and TRBJ1-5): KAGVTQTPRYLIKTRGQQVTLSCSPISGHRSVSWYQQTPGQGLQFLFEYFSETQRNKGNFPGRFSGRQFSNSRSEMNVSTLELGDSALYLCASSLGGGVGQPQHFGDGTRLSIL.

The chain is built from TRBV20-1 and TRBJ1-4, with D tentatively TRBD1 (5 bases). Germline V gives CDR1 DFQATT, CDR2 SNEGSKA (reference sequence). CDR3 length: 13 amino acids. Trimming left V 6 bases short and J 11 bases short, with 19 bases between. The DNA of the CDR3 is TGCAGTGCCCCCCGAGGGACCGCCGGGAAACTGTTTTTT. It encodes CSAPRGTAGKLFF.

The chain links TRBV19 to TRBJ2-7; 8 bases are a match to TRBD2. Looked up from germline, CDR1 is LNHDA and CDR2 is SQIVND (reference sequence). This CDR3 is 15 amino acids long. The V segment lost 2 bases and the J segment 4 bases; nucleotides outside the gene matches: 7. This CDR3 reads CASSIKGREGYEQYF. In DNA form, the CDR3 reads TGTGCCAGTAGTATAAAAGGTCGGGAGGGTTACGAGCAGTACTTC.

This clonotype showed up just a few times. V usage is TRBV19 and J usage is TRBJ2-7; tentatively, D is TRBD2 (5 bases). Germline lookup yields CDR1 LNHDA and CDR2 SQIVND (reference sequence). The ends were cut back, 4 bases at V and 2 bases at J, with 15 bases in the middle. The CDR3 runs to 15 residues. The CDR3 sequence: CASSNGRGIAYEQYF. The DNA for the CDR3 is TGTGCCAGTAGTAATGGACGGGGTATCGCCTACGAGCAGTACTTC.

On this clonotype itself: Possible read error: a much larger clone is one base away. V gene TRBV4-1 combines with J gene TRBJ1-4, with D perhaps TRBD1 (5 bases). Germline assignment: CDR1 MGHRA and CDR2 YSYEKL. The CDR3 sequence is 19 residues long. The CDR3 DNA follows: TGCACCAGCAGCCCGAGCGCCGACAGCCTCCCTGCAACTAATGAAAAACTGTTTTTT. Translating gives CTSSPSADSLPATNEKLFF.

This clonotype has only a few counts. One end of the junction fails to match germline, which may point to a read error. J is TRBJ2-5 and V is TRBV5-1, with D maybe TRBD1 (5 bases). Germline V gene data show CDR1 as SGHRS and CDR2 as YFSETQ. There are 15 residues in the CDR3. The CDR3 here is CASSPNRTYSETQYF. As DNA, the CDR3 is TGTGCCAGCAGCCCAAATAGGACATATTCAGAGACCCAGTACTTC. Full variable domain (rest looked up from reference TRBV5-1 and TRBJ2-5): KAGVTQTPRYLIKTRGQQVTLSCSPISGHRSVSWYQQTPGQGLQFLFEYFSETQRNKGNFPGRFSGRQFSNSRSEMNVSTLELGDSALYLCASSPNRTYSETQYFGPGTRLLVL.

This clonotype was counted at least ten times. The V and J genes are TRBV20-1 and TRBJ2-7; TRBD2 matches at 8 bases. Germline-derived CDR1 and CDR2 are DFQATT and SNEGSKA (reference sequence). This CDR3 comprises 14 residues. With 2 bases clipped from V and 1 base from J, the junction kept 4 bases outside the gene matches. CDR3 in DNA: TGCAGTGCTAGATTAGCGGGGCCATCCTACGAGCAGTACTTC. As protein: CSARLAGPSYEQYF.

This rearrangement joins TRBV20-1 to TRBJ2-1; TRBD2 aligns across 9 bases. The ends lost 0 bases at V and 9 bases at J; junction bases unmatched: 6. The CDR3 sequence is 14 residues long. Germline CDR1 DFQATT, CDR2 SNEGSKA (reference sequence). The CDR3 nucleotides are TGCAGTGCTAGAGATGGGCTAGCGGGGAGTGAGCAGTTCTTC. Its protein is CSARDGLAGSEQFF.

This chain joins TRBV20-1 and TRBJ2-7, with 7 nucleotides matching TRBD2. Germline loops: CDR1 DFQATT, CDR2 SNEGSKA (reference sequence). CDR3 length: 13 amino acids. V shed 2 bases, J shed 9 bases, and the junction held 10 bases outside the gene matches. The CDR3 reads CSARWDYHPAQYF. In DNA, the CDR3 is TGCAGTGCTAGATGGGACTACCATCCGGCGCAGTACTTC.

This chain links TRBV15 with TRBJ2-7; 10 nucleotides match TRBD1. V trimming: 1 base; J trimming: 2 bases; junction bases outside the gene matches: 2. Per the germline V gene, CDR1 is LNHNV and CDR2 is YYDKDF (reference sequence). This CDR3 contains 15 residues. The CDR3 sequence: CATSRGGTGAYEQYF. CDR3 nucleotides: TGTGCCACCAGCAGAGGCGGGACAGGGGCCTACGAGCAGTACTTC.

Concerning this clonotype itself: Its ends do not fully match the called genes, so a read error is possible. This sequence joins TRBV19 and TRBJ2-7; TRBD2 matches 7 bases. Germline V gives CDR1 LNHDA, CDR2 SQIVND (reference sequence). The CDR3 length is 15 residues. The chain's CDR3 is CASGISGGSSYEQYF. CDR3 DNA: TGTGCCAGTGGTATTTCCGGGGGGAGCTCCTACGAGCAGTACTTC.

V is TRBV7-3 and J is TRBJ2-7, with D unresolved. This CDR3 contains 15 residues. With 3 bases removed from V and 3 bases from J, the gap between germline ends came to 15 bases. Germline V gene lookup returns CDR1 SGHTA and CDR2 FQGTGA. This CDR3 is CASSLIGLIIYEQYF. The CDR3 DNA follows: TGTGCCAGCAGCTTGATCGGGCTTATCATCTACGAGCAGTACTTC. Combining the CDR3 with reference TRBV7-3 and TRBJ2-7 gives the whole variable domain GAGVSQTPSNKVTEKGKYVELRCDPISGHTALYWYRQSLGQGPEFLIYFQGTGAADDSGLPNDRFFAVRPEGSVSTLKIQRTERGDSAVYLCASSLIGLIIYEQYFGPGTRLTVT.

V gene TRBV20-1 combines with J gene TRBJ2-1; TRBD2 aligns across 14 bases. From germline, CDR1 is DFQATT and CDR2 SNEGSKA (reference sequence). The CDR3 has 14 residues. Losses at the gene ends were 3 bases for V and 9 bases for J; bases not matched to a gene: 4. The CDR3 loop reads CSASQTSGRGEQFF. CDR3 DNA: TGCAGTGCTAGCCAGACTAGCGGGAGGGGTGAGCAGTTCTTC.

The V and J genes are TRBV5-4 and TRBJ2-5; TRBD1 aligns across 8 bases. After removal of 0 bases from V and 1 base from J, the junction contained 2 bases not matched to a gene. The CDR3 is made up of 15 amino acids. Germline CDR1 is SGHNT and CDR2 is YYREEE (reference sequence). The CDR3 loop reads CASSLVGTGQETQYF. In DNA, the CDR3 is TGTGCCAGCAGCTTGGTCGGGACAGGCCAAGAGACCCAGTACTTC. Filled out from reference TRBV5-4 and TRBJ2-5, the complete variable domain reads ETGVTQSPTHLIKTRGQQVTLRCSSQSGHNTVSWYQQALGQGPQFIFQYYREEENGRGNFPPRFSGLQFPNYSSELNVNALELDDSALYLCASSLVGTGQETQYFGPGTRLLVL.

This clonotype qualifies as medium-sized (0.01 to 0.1%). V is TRBV25-1 and J is TRBJ2-1; a weak D match, TRBD1 (7 bases). Between the trimmed V and J ends, which lost 7 bases and 7 bases, there was a span of 17 bases. The CDR3 contains 14 residues. Germline-derived CDR1 and CDR2 are MGHDK and SYGVNS. CDR3 DNA sequence: TGTGCCAGCAACCGCGCGGGACAGCTTAATGAGCAGTTCTTC. Translation: CASNRAGQLNEQFF.

This clonotype is categorized as medium-sized. V gene TRBV25-1 combines with J gene TRBJ2-5; D unclear. Trimming removed 4 bases at V and 0 bases at J, with 15 bases between. CDR3 size: 16 residues. Germline V gene sequence: CDR1 MGHDK, CDR2 SYGVNS. CDR3 amino acids: CASSAGDTLYQETQYF. CDR3 DNA: TGTGCCAGCAGTGCAGGAGACACCCTGTACCAAGAGACCCAGTACTTC.

The rearrangement joins TRBV19 to TRBJ1-1, with TRBD1 matching 9 bases. The CDR3 spans 12 residues. CDR1 is LNHDA, CDR2 SQIVND, per germline (reference sequence). V dropped 6 bases and J dropped 6; count of bases not matched to a gene: 2. This CDR3 reads CASRTGGPEAFF. CDR3 bases: TGTGCCAGTAGGACAGGGGGGCCTGAAGCTTTCTTT.

The chain couples TRBV20-1 to TRBJ2-3; the D gene is possibly TRBD2 (6 bases). Germline lookup yields CDR1 DFQATT and CDR2 SNEGSKA (reference sequence). The CDR3 has 15 amino acids. Between the trimmed V and J ends, which lost 2 bases and 2 bases, there was a span of 14 bases. The CDR3, as DNA: TGCAGTGCTAGAATTGGGGGGTCGGACACAGATACGCAGTATTTT. Protein product: CSARIGGSDTDTQYF.

The CDR3 here is CASKKQGANEQFF. CDR3 in DNA: TGTGCCAGCAAGAAACAGGGGGCGAATGAGCAGTTCTTC. The chain uses TRBV6-6 and TRBJ2-1, with 9 bases that match TRBD1. Germline lookup yields CDR1 MNHNY and CDR2 SVGAGI (reference sequence). This CDR3 has 13 residues. With V trimmed by 7 bases and J by 7 bases, 5 bases remained unmatched.

The rearrangement links TRBV9 to TRBJ2-5, with D maybe TRBD1 (6 bases). Germline V gives CDR1 SGDLS, CDR2 YYNGEE. Between the trimmed V and J ends, which lost 3 bases and 1 base, there was a span of 13 bases. The length of the CDR3 is 15 residues. The CDR3 DNA reads TGTGCCAGCAGCGGTAGAGGGGGAGCCCAAGAGACCCAGTACTTC. Translated, it gives CASSGRGGAQETQYF.

The V gene is TRBV7-9, the J gene TRBJ2-2, with 9 positions matching TRBD2. Germline values: CDR1 SEHNR, CDR2 FQNEAQ (reference sequence). This CDR3 has 14 amino acids. The junction had 5 bases not matched to a gene; V was cut back by 7 bases and J by 5 bases. The DNA of the CDR3 is TGTGCCAGCACCCGACTAGCGGCAACCGGGGAGCTGTTTTTT. Amino acid sequence: CASTRLAATGELFF. The variable domain in full, with the rest retrieved from reference TRBV7-9 and TRBJ2-2, is DTGVSQNPRHKITKRGQNVTFRCDPISEHNRLYWYRQTLGQGPEFLTYFQNEAQLEKSRLLSDRFSAERPKGSFSTLEIQRTEQGDSAMYLCASTRLAATGELFFGEGSRLTVL.

This clonotype was recorded many times. The chain is built from TRBV10-2 and TRBJ2-5; tentative D call: TRBD2 (5 bases). V was pared by 10 bases and J by 5 bases, with 20 bases between. Germline lookup yields CDR1 WSHSY and CDR2 SAAADI. The CDR3 length is 14 residues. The CDR3 DNA is TGCGCCACCAAGTGGAGGCCTCTCCAGGAGACCCAGTACTTC. This gives the protein CATKWRPLQETQYF.

The chain links TRBV29-1 to TRBJ2-7; D is possibly TRBD1 (5 bases). V was cut by 4 bases and J by 0 bases, with 13 bases left in between. CDR1 is SQVTM and CDR2 is ANQGSEA in the germline V gene. The CDR3 sequence is 14 residues long. This CDR3 is CSVVPQGSSYEQYF. For the CDR3, the DNA is TGCAGCGTTGTACCCCAGGGAAGCTCCTACGAGCAGTACTTC.

The gene calls are TRBV15 and TRBJ2-3; D possibly corresponds to TRBD2 (6 bases). The CDR3 runs 17 residues. Germline V gene data show CDR1 as LNHNV and CDR2 as YYDKDF (reference sequence). V was clipped by 7 bases and J by 5 bases, with 25 bases between them. CDR3 sequence reads: CATTKEAVGREVDTQYF. In DNA form, the CDR3 reads TGTGCCACCACCAAAGAGGCGGTCGGGAGAGAGGTAGATACGCAGTATTTT.

This clonotype was seen many times. This rearrangement joins TRBV5-8 to TRBJ2-5; no firm D call. Trimming left V 1 base short and J 0 bases short, with 7 bases between. Germline V lookup: CDR1 SGHTS, CDR2 YDEGEE. This CDR3 region has 14 residues. The CDR3 loop is CASSLLGYQETQYF. In DNA form, the CDR3 reads TGTGCCAGCAGCTTGTTGGGGTACCAAGAGACCCAGTACTTC.

This clonotype has just a few counts. This may be a read error, as it is one base from a much larger clone. The J gene is TRBJ2-3, the V gene TRBV6-5; D is unclear. CDR3 size: 12 residues. Germline V lookup: CDR1 MNHEY, CDR2 SVGAGI. The CDR3: CAGRATTDTQYF. The CDR3 nucleotides are TGTGCCGGCAGAGCGACCACAGATACGCAGTATTTT.

This chain links TRBV5-1 with TRBJ2-7; 8 positions match TRBD2. V shed 10 bases, J shed 2 bases, and the junction held 17 bases outside the gene matches. The germline V gene encodes CDR1 SGHRS and CDR2 YFSETQ. The CDR3 is 16 residues long. CDR3 sequence (DNA): TGCGCCGGCACCACCTCGGGTACTAGCGGAGCCTACGAGCAGTACTTC. Protein sequence: CAGTTSGTSGAYEQYF. Complete variable domain (other parts from reference TRBV5-1 and TRBJ2-7): KAGVTQTPRYLIKTRGQQVTLSCSPISGHRSVSWYQQTPGQGLQFLFEYFSETQRNKGNFPGRFSGRQFSNSRSEMNVSTLELGDSALYLCAGTTSGTSGAYEQYFGPGTRLTVT.

The chain has TRBV6-1 and TRBJ2-2; maybe TRBD1 (5 bases). This CDR3 contains 13 residues. Trimming took 8 bases from V and 7 from J, leaving 14 bases between them. The germline gives CDR1 MNHNS, CDR2 SASEGT. The CDR3 spells CASVGRVGGELFF. CDR3 nucleotide sequence: TGTGCCAGCGTCGGCAGGGTGGGCGGGGAGCTGTTTTTT.

The V and J genes are TRBV7-8 and TRBJ2-3; perhaps TRBD1 as D (5 bases). Trimming pared 1 base from V and 2 bases from J, leaving 13 bases between. The germline V gene encodes CDR1 SGHVS and CDR2 FQNEAQ. The CDR3 is made up of 16 amino acids. The CDR3 region has the DNA TGTGCCAGCAGCTTAGTCGACAGCTTTGACACAGATACGCAGTATTTT. Translation: CASSLVDSFDTDTQYF.

This rearrangement joins TRBV6-6 to TRBJ2-3, with 8 bases matching TRBD2. The ends lost 2 bases at V and 11 bases at J; junction bases unmatched: 12. CDR3 length equals 15 residues. Germline lookup yields CDR1 MNHNY and CDR2 SVGAGI (reference sequence). In nucleotides, the CDR3 is TGTGCCAGCAGTTACGTAACTAGCGGACACGACGAGCAGTATTTT. Translated, it gives CASSYVTSGHDEQYF.

At least ten counts were recorded for this clonotype. The chain employs TRBV11-2 and TRBJ2-1, with a possible D match to TRBD2 (5 bases). Germline lookup yields CDR1 SGHAT and CDR2 FQNNGV. The CDR3 has 16 residues. With 0 bases removed from V and 3 bases from J, the gap between germline ends came to 12 bases. The CDR3 is CASSLDGGPYYNEQFF. The CDR3 region has the DNA TGTGCCAGCAGCTTAGATGGCGGGCCATACTACAATGAGCAGTTCTTC.